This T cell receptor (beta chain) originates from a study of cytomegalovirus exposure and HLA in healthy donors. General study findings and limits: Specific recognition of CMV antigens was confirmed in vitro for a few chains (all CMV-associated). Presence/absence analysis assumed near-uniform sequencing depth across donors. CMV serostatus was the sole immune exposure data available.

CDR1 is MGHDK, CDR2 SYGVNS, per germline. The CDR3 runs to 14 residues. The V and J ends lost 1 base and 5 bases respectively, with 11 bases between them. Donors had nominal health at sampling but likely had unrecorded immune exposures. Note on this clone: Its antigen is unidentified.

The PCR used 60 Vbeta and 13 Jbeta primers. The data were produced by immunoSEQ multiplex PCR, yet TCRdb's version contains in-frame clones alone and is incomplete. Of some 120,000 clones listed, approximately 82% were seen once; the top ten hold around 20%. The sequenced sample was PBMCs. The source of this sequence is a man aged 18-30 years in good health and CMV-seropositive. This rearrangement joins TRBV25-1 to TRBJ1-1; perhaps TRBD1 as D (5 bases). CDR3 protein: CASSESVGLTEAFF. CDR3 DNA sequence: TGTGCCAGCAGTGAATCTGTGGGGCTAACTGAAGCTTTCTTT.